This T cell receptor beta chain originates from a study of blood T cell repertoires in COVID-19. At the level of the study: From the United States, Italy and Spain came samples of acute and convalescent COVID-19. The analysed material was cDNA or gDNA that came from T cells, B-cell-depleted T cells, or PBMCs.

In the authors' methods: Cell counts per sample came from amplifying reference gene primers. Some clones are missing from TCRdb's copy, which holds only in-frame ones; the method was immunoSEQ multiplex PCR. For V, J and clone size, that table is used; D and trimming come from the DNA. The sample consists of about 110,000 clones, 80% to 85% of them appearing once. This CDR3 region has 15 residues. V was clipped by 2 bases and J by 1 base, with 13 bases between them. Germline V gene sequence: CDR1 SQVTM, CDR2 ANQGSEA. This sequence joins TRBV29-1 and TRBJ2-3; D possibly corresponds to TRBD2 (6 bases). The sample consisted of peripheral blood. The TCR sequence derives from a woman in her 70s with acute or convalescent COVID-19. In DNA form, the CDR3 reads TGCAGCGTTGAACCCCAGGAGCGGGGCACAGATACGCAGTATTTT. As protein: CSVEPQERGTDTQYF.